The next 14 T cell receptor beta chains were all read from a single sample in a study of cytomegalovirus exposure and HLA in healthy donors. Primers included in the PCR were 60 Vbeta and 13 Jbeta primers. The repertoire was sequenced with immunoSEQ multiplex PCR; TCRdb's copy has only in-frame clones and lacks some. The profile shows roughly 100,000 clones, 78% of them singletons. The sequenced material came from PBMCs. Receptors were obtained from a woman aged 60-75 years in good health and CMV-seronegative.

The CDR3 here is CASLIRGSGNTIYF. CDR3 in DNA: TGTGCCAGCCTCATCAGGGGCTCCGGAAACACCATATATTTT. The chain recombines TRBV28 with TRBJ1-3, with a tentative D call TRBD1 (6 bases). Germline V gene lookup returns CDR1 MDHEN and CDR2 SYDVKM. This CDR3 has 14 residues. V shed 8 bases and J shed 4 bases, with 15 bases lying between them.

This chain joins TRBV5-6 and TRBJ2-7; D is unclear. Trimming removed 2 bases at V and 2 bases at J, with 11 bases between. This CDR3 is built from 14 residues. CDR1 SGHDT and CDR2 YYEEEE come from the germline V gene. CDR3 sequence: CASSLSRVTYEQYF. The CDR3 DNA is TGTGCCAGCAGCTTATCCCGGGTCACCTACGAGCAGTACTTC.

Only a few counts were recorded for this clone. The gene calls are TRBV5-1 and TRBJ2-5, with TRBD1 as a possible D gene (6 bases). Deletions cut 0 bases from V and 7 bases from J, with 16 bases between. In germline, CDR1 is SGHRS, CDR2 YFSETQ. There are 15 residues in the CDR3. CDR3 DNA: TGCGCCAGCAGCTTGGTGTCGGAGACCAGGGGGACCCAGTACTTC. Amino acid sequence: CASSLVSETRGTQYF.

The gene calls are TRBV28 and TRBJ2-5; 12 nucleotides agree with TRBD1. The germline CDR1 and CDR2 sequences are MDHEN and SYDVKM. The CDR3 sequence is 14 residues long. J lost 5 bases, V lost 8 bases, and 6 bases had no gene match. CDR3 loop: CASGGQGARETQYF. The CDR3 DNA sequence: TGTGCCAGCGGGGGACAGGGGGCACGGGAGACCCAGTACTTC. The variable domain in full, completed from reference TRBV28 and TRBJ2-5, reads DVKVTQSSRYLVKRTGEKVFLECVQDMDHENMFWYRQDPGLGLRLIYFSYDVKMKEKGDIPEGYSVSREKKERFSLILESASTNQTSMYLCASGGQGARETQYFGPGTRLLVL.

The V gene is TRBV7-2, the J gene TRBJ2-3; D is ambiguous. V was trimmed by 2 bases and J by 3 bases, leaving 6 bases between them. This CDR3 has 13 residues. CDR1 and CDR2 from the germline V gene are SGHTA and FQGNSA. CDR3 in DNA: TGTGCCAGCAGCTTACAGGCGACAGATACGCAGTATTTT. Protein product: CASSLQATDTQYF.

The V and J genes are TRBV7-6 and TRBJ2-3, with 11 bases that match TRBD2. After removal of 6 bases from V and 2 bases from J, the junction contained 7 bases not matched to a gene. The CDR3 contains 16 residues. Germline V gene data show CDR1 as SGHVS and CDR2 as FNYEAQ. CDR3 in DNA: TGTGCCAGCAGTTCACGACTAGCGGGGAACACAGATACGCAGTATTTT. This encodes CASSSRLAGNTDTQYF.

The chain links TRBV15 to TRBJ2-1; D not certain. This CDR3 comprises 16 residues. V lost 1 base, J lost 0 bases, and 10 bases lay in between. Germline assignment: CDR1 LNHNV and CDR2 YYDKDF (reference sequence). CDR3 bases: TGTGCCACCAGCAGAGGGTTCGGCGGCTCCTACAATGAGCAGTTCTTC. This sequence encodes CATSRGFGGSYNEQFF.

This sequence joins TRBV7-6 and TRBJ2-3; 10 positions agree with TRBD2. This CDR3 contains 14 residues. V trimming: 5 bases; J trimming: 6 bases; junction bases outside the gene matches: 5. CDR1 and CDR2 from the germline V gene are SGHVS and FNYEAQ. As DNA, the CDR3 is TGTGCCAGCAGCCCAAGGACTAGCGGCGATACGCAGTATTTT. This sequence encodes CASSPRTSGDTQYF.

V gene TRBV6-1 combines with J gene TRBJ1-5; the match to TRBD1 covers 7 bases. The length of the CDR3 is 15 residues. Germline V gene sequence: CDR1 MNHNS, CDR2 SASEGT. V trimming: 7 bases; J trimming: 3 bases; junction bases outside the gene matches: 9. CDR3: CASTFGQAPNQPQHF. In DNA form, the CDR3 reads TGTGCCAGCACCTTTGGACAGGCCCCCAATCAGCCCCAGCATTTT.

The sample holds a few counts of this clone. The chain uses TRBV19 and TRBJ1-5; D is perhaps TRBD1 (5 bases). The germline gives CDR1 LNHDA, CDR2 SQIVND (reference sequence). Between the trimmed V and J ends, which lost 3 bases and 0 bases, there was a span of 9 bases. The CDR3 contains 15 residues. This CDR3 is CASSIRAYSNQPQHF. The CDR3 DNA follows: TGTGCCAGTAGTATCAGGGCCTATAGCAATCAGCCCCAGCATTTT.

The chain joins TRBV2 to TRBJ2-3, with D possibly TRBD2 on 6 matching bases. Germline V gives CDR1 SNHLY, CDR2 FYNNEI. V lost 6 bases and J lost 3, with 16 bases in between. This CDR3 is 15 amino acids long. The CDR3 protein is CASSDLGTSTDTQYF. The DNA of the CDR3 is TGTGCCAGCAGCGACCTGGGGACTTCGACAGATACGCAGTATTTT.

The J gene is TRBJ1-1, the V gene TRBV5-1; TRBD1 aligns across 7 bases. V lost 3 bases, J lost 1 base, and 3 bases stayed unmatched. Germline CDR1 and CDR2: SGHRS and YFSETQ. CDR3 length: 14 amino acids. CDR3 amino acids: CASSSRQGNTEAFF. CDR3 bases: TGCGCCAGCAGCTCTCGACAGGGGAACACTGAAGCTTTCTTT. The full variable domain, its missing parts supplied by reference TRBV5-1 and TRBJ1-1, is KAGVTQTPRYLIKTRGQQVTLSCSPISGHRSVSWYQQTPGQGLQFLFEYFSETQRNKGNFPGRFSGRQFSNSRSEMNVSTLELGDSALYLCASSSRQGNTEAFFGQGTRLTVV.

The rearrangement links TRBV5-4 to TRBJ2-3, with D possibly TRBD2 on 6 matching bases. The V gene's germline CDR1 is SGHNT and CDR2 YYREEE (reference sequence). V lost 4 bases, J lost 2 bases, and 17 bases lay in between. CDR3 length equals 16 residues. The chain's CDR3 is CASSLGLDLNTDTQYF. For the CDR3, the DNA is TGTGCCAGCAGCCTGGGACTCGATCTCAACACAGATACGCAGTATTTT.

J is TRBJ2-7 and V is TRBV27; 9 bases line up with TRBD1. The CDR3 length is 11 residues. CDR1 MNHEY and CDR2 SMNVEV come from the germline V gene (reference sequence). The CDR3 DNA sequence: TGTACGGCCCGGACAGGGGTCGAGCAGTACTTC. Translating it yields CTARTGVEQYF.